This TCR beta chain was captured in a study of response to subunit inactivated influenza vaccine. TCRdb ran MiXCR on the RT-PCR reads and lists one entry per CDR3 protein. The table lists 170,000 or so distinct CDR3 sequences, roughly 10% of them singletons. For this clonotype: One end of the junction varies from germline; a read error may be responsible.

The germline V gene encodes CDR1 SGHVS and CDR2 FNYEAQ. This CDR3 is built from 14 residues. The TCR sequence derives from a man between 50 and 75 years old who received an inactivated influenza vaccine. The source was CD8+ T cells sorted from PBMCs, collected less than 30 months after vaccination. This chain joins TRBV7-6 and TRBJ2-1; the D gene could be TRBD1 or TRBD2 (5 bases each). Written as DNA, the CDR3 is TGTGCCAGCAACTTAGCGTCTGAGGGGCATTGGCAGTTCTTC. Encoded protein: CASNLASEGHWQFF.